This T cell receptor (beta chain) was retrieved from a study of T-cell memory formation after mild COVID-19. Germline loops: CDR1 MGHDK, CDR2 SYGVNS. This CDR3 has 13 amino acids. V lost 3 bases, J lost 3 bases, and 1 base stayed unmatched. TCRdb fed the 5' RACE reads into MiXCR, producing one record per CDR3 protein. The sample includes roughly 220,000 distinct CDR3 sequences, about 9.2% seen only once; the top ten take roughly 4%. What was sequenced was PBMCs or a T cell subset sorted from them (not recorded which). This clonotype was obtained from a man between 18 and 35 years old who had mild COVID-19 (a few samples of this study predate the infection). Cell type and time point are not known. The chain carries TRBV25-1 and TRBJ1-2; 7 bases map to TRBD1. The CDR3 loop is CASSEDRHYGYTF. The CDR3 region has the DNA TGTGCCAGCAGTGAGGACAGGCACTATGGCTACACCTTC.